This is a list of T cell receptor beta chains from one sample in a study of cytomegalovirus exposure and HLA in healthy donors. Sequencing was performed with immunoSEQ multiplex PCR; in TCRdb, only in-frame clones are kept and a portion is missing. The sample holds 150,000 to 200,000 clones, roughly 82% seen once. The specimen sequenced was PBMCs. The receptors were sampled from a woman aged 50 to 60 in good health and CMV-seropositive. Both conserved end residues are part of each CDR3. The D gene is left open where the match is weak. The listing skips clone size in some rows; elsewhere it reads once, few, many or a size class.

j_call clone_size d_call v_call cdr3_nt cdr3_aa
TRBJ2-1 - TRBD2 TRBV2 TGTGCCAGCAGTGAAGCGCCATCGTGGCTAGCGGGGACGGATGAGCAGTTCTTC CASSEAPSWLAGTDEQFF
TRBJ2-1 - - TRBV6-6 TGTGCCAGCAGCCCAGGGGACAATGAGCAGTTCTTC CASSPGDNEQFF
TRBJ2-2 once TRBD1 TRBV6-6 TGTGCCAGCAGTTTCCGGGACAGGGGCACCGGGGAGCTGTTTTTT CASSFRDRGTGELFF
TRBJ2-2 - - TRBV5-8 TGTGCCAGCAGCTTCTGGAGGGGAACCACCGGGGAGCTGTTTTTT CASSFWRGTTGELFF
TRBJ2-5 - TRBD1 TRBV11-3 TGTGCCAGCAGCCCAGGGACAGCACAAGAGACCCAGTACTTC CASSPGTAQETQYF
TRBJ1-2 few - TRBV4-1 TGCGCCAGCAGCCAACCGCAGGGGACTGGCTACACCTTC CASSQPQGTGYTF
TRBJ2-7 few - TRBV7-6 TGTGCCAGCAGCCGCGGGGCAGGAGCCTACGAGCAGTACTTC CASSRGAGAYEQYF
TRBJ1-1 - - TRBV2 TGTGCCAGCAGTGAATCCCGGGGGAACACTGAAGCTTTCTTT CASSESRGNTEAFF
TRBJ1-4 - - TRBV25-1 TGTGCCAGCAGTGATTCCCTGAGTGGTGAAAAACTGTTTTTT CASSDSLSGEKLFF
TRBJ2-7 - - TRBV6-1 TGTGCCAGCACCCCCGGGGGTAGCGGTACCTACGAGCAGTACTTC CASTPGGSGTYEQYF
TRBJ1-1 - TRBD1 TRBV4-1 TGCGCCAGCAGCCTTAGTACAGGGGGCGTCACTGAAGCTTTCTTT CASSLSTGGVTEAFF
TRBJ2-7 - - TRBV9 TGTGCCAGCAGCGGTCCCATTGGCGGGGACGAGCAGTACTTC CASSGPIGGDEQYF
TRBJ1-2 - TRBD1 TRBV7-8 TGTGCCAGCAGCTTACTCGGGACAGAGCGCTATGGCTACACCTTC CASSLLGTERYGYTF
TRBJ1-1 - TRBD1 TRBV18 TGTGCCAGCTCACCATCGGGGACAGACTACACTGAAGCTTTCTTT CASSPSGTDYTEAFF
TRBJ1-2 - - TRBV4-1 TGCGCCAGCAGCCAAGTTGCAGGGTTTGGCTACACCTTC CASSQVAGFGYTF
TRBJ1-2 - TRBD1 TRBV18 TGTGCCAGCTCACCGGGACAGCTTAACTATGGCTACACCTTC CASSPGQLNYGYTF
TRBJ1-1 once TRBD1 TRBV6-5 TGTGCCAGCAGTGCCGGACAGGGAAGAACTGAAGCTTTCTTT CASSAGQGRTEAFF
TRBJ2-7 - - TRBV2 TGTGCCAGCAGGGATGACAGCCTTTACGAGCAGTACTTC CASRDDSLYEQYF
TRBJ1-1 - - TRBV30 TGTGCCTGGGCCGACAGGTCCCCCCCCACTGAAGCTTTCTTT CAWADRSPPTEAFF
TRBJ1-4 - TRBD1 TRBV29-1 TGCAGCGTCAGGGGGTCTGGTAATGAAAAACTGTTTTTT CSVRGSGNEKLFF
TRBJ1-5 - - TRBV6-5 TGTGCCAGCAGTTACGGCCGCAATCAGCCCCAGCATTTT CASSYGRNQPQHF
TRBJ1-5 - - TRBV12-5 TGTGCTAGTAGAGGCCAATCCAATCAGCCCCAGCATTTT CASRGQSNQPQHF
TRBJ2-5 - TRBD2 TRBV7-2 TGTGCCAGCAGCTCCCAGGGAGCGGGGGGTTGGGAGACCCAGTACTTC CASSSQGAGGWETQYF
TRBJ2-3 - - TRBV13 TGTGCCAGCAGCTTAGCTGGGGCGCCACGGGCTACGCAGTATTTT CASSLAGAPRATQYF